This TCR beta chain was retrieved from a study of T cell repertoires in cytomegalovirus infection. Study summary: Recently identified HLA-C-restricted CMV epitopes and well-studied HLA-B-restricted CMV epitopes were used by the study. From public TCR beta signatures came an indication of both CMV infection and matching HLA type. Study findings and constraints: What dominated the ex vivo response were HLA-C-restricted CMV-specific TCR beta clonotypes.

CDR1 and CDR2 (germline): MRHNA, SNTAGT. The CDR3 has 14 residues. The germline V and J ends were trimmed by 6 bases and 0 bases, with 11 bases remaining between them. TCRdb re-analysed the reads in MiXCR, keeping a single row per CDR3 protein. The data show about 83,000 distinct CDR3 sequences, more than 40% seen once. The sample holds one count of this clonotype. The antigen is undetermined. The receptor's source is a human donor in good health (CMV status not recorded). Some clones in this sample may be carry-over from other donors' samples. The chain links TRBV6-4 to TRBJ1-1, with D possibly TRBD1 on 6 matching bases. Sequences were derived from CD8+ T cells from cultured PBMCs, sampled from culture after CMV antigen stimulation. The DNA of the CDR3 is TGTGCCAGCAGGGCTACAGGGCTGAACACTGAAGCTTTCTTT. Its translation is CASRATGLNTEAFF.